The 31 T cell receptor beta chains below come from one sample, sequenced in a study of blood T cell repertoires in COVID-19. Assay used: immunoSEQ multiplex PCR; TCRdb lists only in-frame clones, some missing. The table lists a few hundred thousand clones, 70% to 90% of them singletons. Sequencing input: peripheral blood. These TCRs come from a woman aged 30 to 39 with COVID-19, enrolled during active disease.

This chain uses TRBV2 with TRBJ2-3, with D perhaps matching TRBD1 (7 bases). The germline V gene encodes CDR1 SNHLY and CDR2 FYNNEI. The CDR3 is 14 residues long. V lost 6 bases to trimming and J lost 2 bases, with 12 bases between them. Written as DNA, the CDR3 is TGTGCCAGCAGGGAGGGGGCGGCCACAGATACGCAGTATTTT. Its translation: CASREGAATDTQYF.

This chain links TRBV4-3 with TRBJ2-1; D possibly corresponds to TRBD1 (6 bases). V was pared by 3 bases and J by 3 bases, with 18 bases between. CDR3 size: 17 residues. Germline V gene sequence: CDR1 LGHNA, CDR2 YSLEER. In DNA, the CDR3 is TGCGCCAGCAGCCACGACTCGACAGGATTTCGCTACAATGAGCAGTTCTTC. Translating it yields CASSHDSTGFRYNEQFF.

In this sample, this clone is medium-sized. The CDR3 region is CATSDLFRNYGYTF. The CDR3 nucleotides read TGTGCCACCAGTGATTTGTTCAGGAACTATGGCTACACCTTC. The chain joins TRBV24-1 to TRBJ1-2; unclear D gene. V lost 0 bases and J lost 2, with 6 bases in between. Germline V lookup: CDR1 KGHDR, CDR2 SFDVKD. The CDR3 runs to 14 residues.

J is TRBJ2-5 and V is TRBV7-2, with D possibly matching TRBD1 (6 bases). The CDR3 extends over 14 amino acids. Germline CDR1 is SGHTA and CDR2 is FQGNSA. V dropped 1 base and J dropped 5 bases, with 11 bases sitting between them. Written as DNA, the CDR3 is TGTGCCAGCAGCTTAGGACAGGTGGTTGAGACCCAGTACTTC. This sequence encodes CASSLGQVVETQYF.

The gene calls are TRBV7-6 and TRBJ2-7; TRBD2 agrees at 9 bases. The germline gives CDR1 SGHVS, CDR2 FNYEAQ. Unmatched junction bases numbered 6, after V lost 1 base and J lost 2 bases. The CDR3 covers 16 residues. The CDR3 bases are TGTGCCAGCAGCTTAGAGTTCGCGGGGGGGGCCTACGAGCAGTACTTC. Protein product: CASSLEFAGGAYEQYF.

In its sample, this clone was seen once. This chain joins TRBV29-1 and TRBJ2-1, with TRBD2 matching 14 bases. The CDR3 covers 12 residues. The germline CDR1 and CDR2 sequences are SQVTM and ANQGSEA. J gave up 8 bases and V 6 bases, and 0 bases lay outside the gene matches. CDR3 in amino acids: CSVGLAGDEQFF. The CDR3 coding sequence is TGCAGCGTGGGACTAGCGGGGGATGAGCAGTTCTTC.

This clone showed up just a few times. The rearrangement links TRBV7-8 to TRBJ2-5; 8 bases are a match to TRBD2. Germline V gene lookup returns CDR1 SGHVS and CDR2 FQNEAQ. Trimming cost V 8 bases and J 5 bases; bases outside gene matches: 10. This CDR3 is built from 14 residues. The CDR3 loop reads CASAREGGQETQYF. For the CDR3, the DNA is TGTGCCAGCGCACGGGAGGGGGGGCAGGAGACCCAGTACTTC.

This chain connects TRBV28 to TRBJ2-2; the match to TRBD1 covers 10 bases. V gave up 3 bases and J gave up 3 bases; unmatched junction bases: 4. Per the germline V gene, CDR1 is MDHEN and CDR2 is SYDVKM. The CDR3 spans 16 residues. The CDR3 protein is CASSFGTGVDTGELFF. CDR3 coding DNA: TGTGCCAGCAGTTTCGGGACAGGGGTCGACACCGGGGAGCTGTTTTTT.

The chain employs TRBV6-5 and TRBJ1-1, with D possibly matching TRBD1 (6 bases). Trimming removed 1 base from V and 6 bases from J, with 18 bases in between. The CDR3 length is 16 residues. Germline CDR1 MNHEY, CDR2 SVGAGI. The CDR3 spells CASSYFRGGARAEAFF. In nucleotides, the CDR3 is TGTGCCAGCAGTTACTTTAGGGGGGGGGCCAGGGCTGAAGCTTTCTTT.

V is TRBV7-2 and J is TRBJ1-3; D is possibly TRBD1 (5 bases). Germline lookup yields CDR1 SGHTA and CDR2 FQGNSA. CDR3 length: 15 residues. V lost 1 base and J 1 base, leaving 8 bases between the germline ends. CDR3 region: CASSLGGTSGNTIYF. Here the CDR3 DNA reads TGTGCCAGCAGCTTAGGCGGGACTTCTGGAAACACCATATATTTT.

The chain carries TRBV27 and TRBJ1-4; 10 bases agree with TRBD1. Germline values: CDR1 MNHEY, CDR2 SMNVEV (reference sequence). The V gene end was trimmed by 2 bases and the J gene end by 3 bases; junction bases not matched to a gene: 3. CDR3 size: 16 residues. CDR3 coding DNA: TGTGCCAGCAGTTTACGGGACAGGGGCTCTAATGAAAAACTGTTTTTT. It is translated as CASSLRDRGSNEKLFF.

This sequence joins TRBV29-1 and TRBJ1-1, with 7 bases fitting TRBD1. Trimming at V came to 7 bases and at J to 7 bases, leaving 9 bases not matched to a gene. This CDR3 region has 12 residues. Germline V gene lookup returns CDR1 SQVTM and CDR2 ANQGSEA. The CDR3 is CSAERDRVEAFF. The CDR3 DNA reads TGCAGCGCCGAAAGGGACAGAGTTGAAGCTTTCTTT.

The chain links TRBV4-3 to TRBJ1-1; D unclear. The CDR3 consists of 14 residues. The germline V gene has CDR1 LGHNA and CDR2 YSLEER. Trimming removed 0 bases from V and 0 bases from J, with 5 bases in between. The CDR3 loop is CASSQERVNTEAFF. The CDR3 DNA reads TGCGCCAGCAGCCAAGAACGGGTGAACACTGAAGCTTTCTTT.

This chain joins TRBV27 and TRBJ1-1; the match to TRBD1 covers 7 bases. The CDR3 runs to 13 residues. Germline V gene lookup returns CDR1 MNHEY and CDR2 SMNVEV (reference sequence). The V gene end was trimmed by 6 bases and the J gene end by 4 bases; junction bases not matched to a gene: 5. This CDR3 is CASSLPGGTEAFF. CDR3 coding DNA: TGTGCCAGCAGCCTCCCAGGGGGCACTGAAGCTTTCTTT.

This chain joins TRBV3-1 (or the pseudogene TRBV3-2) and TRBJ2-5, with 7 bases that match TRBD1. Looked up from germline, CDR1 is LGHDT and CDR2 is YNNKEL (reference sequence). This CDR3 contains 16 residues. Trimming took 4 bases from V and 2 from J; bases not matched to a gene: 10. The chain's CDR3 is CASSRIRDSPQETQYF. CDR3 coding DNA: TGTGCCAGCAGCCGGATTCGGGACAGCCCTCAAGAGACCCAGTACTTC.

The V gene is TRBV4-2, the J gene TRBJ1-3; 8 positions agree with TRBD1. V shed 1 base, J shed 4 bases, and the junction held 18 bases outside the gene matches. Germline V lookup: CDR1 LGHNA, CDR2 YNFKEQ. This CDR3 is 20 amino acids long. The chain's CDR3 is CASSQATYLRGRFSGNTIYF. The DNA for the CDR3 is TGTGCCAGCAGCCAAGCGACTTACCTCAGGGGGCGATTCTCCGGAAACACCATATATTTT.

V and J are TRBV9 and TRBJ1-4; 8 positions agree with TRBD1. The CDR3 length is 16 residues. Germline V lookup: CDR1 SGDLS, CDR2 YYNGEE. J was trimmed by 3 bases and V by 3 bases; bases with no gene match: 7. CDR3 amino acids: CASSADRGLPNEKLFF. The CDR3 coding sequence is TGTGCCAGCAGCGCCGACAGGGGTCTACCTAATGAAAAACTGTTTTTT. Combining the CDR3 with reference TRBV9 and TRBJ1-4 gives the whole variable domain DSGVTQTPKHLITATGQRVTLRCSPRSGDLSVYWYQQSLDQGLQFLIQYYNGEERAKGNILERFSAQQFPDLHSELNLSSLELGDSALYFCASSADRGLPNEKLFFGSGTQLSVL.

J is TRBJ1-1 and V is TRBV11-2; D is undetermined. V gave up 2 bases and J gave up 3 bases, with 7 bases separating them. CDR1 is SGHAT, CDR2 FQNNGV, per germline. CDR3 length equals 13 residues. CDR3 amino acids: CASSLSYDTEAFF. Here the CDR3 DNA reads TGTGCCAGCAGCTTAAGCTACGACACTGAAGCTTTCTTT.

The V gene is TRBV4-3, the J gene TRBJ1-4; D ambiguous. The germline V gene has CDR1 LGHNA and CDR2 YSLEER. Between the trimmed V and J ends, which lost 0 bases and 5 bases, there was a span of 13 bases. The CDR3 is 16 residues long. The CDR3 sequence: CASSQDTQTQNEKLFF. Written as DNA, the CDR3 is TGCGCCAGCAGCCAAGATACCCAGACACAAAATGAAAAACTGTTTTTT.

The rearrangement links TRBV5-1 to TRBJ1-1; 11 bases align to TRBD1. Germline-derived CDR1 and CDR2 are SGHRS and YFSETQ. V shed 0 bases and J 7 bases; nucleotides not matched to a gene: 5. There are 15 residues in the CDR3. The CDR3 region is CASSLDYGTGGEAFF. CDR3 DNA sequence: TGCGCCAGCAGCTTGGATTACGGGACAGGGGGTGAAGCTTTCTTT.

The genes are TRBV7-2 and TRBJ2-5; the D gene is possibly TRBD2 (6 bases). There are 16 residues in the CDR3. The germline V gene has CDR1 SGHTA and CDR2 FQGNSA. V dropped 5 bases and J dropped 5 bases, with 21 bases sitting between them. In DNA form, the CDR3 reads TGTGCCAGCAGCGGCCTCATCGGGGGTTCCGGGGAGACCCAGTACTTC. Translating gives CASSGLIGGSGETQYF.

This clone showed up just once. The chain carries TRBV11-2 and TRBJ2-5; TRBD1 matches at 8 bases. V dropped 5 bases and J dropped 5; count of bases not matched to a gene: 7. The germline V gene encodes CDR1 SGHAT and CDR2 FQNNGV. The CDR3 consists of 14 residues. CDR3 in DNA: TGTGCCAGCAGCCTTGGACAGGGCATGGAGACCCAGTACTTC. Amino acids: CASSLGQGMETQYF.

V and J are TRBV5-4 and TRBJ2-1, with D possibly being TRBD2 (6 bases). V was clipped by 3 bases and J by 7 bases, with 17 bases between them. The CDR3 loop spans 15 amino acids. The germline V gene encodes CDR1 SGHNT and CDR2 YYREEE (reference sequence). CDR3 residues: CASSSGLVDVNEQFF. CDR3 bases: TGTGCCAGCAGCTCGGGACTCGTGGATGTTAATGAGCAGTTCTTC.

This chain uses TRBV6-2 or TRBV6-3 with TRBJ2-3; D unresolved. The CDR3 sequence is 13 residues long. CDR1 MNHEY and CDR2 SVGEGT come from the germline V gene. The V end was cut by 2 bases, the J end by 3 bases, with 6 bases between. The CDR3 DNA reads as TGTGCCAGCAGTTACCTAGAGACAGATACGCAGTATTTT. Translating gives CASSYLETDTQYF.

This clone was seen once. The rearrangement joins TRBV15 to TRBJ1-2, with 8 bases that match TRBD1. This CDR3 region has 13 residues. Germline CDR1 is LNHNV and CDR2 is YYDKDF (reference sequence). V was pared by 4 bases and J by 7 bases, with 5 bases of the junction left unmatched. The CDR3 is CATSKNRGIGYTF. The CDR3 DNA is TGTGCCACCAGCAAGAACAGGGGGATTGGCTACACCTTC.

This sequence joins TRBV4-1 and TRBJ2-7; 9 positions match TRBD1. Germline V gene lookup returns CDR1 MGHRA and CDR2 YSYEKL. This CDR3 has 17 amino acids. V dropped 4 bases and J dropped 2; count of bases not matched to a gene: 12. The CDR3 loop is CASSPTTDRGSTYEQYF. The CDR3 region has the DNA TGCGCCAGCAGCCCCACGACTGACAGGGGGTCTACCTACGAGCAGTACTTC.

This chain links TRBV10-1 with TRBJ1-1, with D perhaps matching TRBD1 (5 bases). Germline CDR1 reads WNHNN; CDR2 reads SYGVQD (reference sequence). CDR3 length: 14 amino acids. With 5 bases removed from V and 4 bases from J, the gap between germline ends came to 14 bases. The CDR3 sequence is CASSFGGGGTEAFF. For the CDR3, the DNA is TGCGCCAGCAGTTTTGGCGGGGGAGGCACTGAAGCTTTCTTT.

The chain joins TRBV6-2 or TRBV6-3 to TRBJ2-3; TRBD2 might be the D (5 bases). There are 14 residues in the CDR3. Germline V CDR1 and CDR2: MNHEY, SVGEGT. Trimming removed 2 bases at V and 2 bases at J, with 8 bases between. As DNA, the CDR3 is TGTGCCAGCAGTTACGGACTGAACACAGATACGCAGTATTTT. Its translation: CASSYGLNTDTQYF.

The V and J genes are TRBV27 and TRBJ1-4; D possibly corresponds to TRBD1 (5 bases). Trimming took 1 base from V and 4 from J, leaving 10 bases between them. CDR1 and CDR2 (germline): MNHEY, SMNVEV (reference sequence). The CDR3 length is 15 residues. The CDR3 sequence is CASSLLGAYNEKLFF. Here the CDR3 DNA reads TGTGCCAGCAGTTTATTAGGGGCATATAATGAAAAACTGTTTTTT. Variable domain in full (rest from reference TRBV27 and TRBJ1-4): EAQVTQNPRYLITVTGKKLTVTCSQNMNHEYMSWYRQDPGLGLRQIYYSMNVEVTDKGDVPEGYKVSRKEKRNFPLILESPSPNQTSLYFCASSLLGAYNEKLFFGSGTQLSVL.

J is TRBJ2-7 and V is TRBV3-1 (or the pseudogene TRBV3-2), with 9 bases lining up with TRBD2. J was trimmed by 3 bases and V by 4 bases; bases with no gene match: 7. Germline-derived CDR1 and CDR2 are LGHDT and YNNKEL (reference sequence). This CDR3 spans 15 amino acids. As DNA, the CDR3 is TGTGCCAGCAGCCCCCCGGGACTAGCTGTCTACGAGCAGTACTTC. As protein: CASSPPGLAVYEQYF.

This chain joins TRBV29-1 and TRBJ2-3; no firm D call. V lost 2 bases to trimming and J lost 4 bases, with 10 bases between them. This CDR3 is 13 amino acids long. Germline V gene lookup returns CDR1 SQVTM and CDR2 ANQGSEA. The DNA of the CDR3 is TGCAGCGTTGAAAAAGCGTCCGCAGATACGCAGTATTTT. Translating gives CSVEKASADTQYF.